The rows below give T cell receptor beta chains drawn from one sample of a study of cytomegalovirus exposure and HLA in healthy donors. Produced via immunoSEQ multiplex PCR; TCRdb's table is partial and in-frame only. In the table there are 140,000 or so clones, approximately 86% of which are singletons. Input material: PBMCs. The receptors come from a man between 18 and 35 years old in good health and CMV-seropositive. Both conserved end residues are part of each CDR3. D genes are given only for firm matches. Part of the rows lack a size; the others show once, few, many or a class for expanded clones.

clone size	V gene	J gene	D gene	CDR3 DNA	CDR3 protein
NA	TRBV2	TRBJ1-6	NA	TGTGCCAGCAGGAGGACAGCCGCCGTTAATTCACCCCTCCACTTT	CASRRTAAVNSPLHF
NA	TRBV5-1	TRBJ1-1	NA	TGCGCCAGCAGCCCAGACGGGTTCACTGAAGCTTTCTTT	CASSPDGFTEAFF
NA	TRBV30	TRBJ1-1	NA	TGTGCCTGGAGATTTAGCACTGAAGCTTTCTTT	CAWRFSTEAFF
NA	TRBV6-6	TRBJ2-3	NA	TGTGCCTCAGGGGCAGATACGCAGTATTTT	CASGADTQYF
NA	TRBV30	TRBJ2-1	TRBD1	TGTGCCTGGACGGAAAAGGGGACAGTTTACAATGAGCAGTTCTTC	CAWTEKGTVYNEQFF
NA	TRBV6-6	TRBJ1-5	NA	TGTGCCAGCATGCTGGGGGGGAATCAGCCCCAGCATTTT	CASMLGGNQPQHF
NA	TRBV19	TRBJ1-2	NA	TGTGCCAGTATCGGGGGTTTCGGCTACACCTTC	CASIGGFGYTF
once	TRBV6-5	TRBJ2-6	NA	TGTGCCAGCAGTTACTACGGCTCTGGGGCCAACGTCCTGACTTTC	CASSYYGSGANVLTF
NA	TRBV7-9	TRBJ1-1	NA	TGTGCCAGCAGCTTAGCGGAGTCAGGGTACTCTGAAGCTTTCTTT	CASSLAESGYSEAFF
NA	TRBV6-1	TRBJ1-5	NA	TGTGCCAGCAGGGGAGAAGGAATGAACAATCAGCCCCAGCATTTT	CASRGEGMNNQPQHF
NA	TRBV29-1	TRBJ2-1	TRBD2	TGCAGCGTTGAGGGTCTAGCGGGAGGTCCCTCCTACAATGAGCAGTTCTTC	CSVEGLAGGPSYNEQFF
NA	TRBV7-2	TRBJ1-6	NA	TGTGCCAGCAGCTTGCCGAGATTTAATTCACCCCTCCACTTT	CASSLPRFNSPLHF
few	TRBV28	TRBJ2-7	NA	TGTGCCAGCAGTTTGCCGAGGGCGGGGGAGCAGTACTTC	CASSLPRAGEQYF
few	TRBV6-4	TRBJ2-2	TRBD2	TGTGCCAGCAGTGACTCAGCGGGGGACACCGGGGAGCTGTTTTTT	CASSDSAGDTGELFF
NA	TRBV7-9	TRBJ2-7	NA	TGTGCCAGCACCCCTCTACAGAGCTACGAGCAGTACTTC	CASTPLQSYEQYF
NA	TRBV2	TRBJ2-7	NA	TGTGCCGGCACCAGAGCGGACCAGCAGTACTTC	CAGTRADQQYF
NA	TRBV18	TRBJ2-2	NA	TGTGCCAGCTCACCGACGGGAACCGGGGAGCTGTTTTTT	CASSPTGTGELFF
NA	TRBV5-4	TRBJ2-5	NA	TGTGCCAGCAGCTTGGACAGGAAAGAGACCCAGTACTTC	CASSLDRKETQYF
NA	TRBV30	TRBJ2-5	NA	TGTGCCTGGATCGGGGGGCCAGAGACCCAGTACTTC	CAWIGGPETQYF
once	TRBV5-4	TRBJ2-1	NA	TGTGCCAGCAGCTTTAAGCGGGTAACCTACAATGAGCAGTTCTTC	CASSFKRVTYNEQFF
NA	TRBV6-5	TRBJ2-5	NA	TGTGCCAGCAGCCCCTATTTAGGGGAAGAGACCCAGTACTTC	CASSPYLGEETQYF
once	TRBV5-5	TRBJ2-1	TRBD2	TGTGCCAGCAGCCCGCCGGGAGGGTGGAATGAGCAGTTCTTC	CASSPPGGWNEQFF
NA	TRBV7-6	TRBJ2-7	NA	TGTGCCAGCAGCTTATTAGACTGTTCTAGACTCTACGAGCAGTACTTC	CASSLLDCSRLYEQYF
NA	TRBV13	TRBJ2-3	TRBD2	TGTGCCAGCAGCACTCGACTAGCGGGGGGACCAGATACGCAGTATTTT	CASSTRLAGGPDTQYF
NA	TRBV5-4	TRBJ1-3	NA	TGTGCCAGCAGCTTGGAACAGGGTAACACCATATATTTT	CASSLEQGNTIYF
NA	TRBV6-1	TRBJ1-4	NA	TGTGCCAGCAGGAGGGGGTTGACTAATGAAAAACTGTTTTTT	CASRRGLTNEKLFF
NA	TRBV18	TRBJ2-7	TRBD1	TGTGCCAGCTCACCAAAGGGGGCTGGGGGTGGCTACGAGCAGTACTTC	CASSPKGAGGGYEQYF
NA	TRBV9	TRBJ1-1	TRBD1	TGTGCCAGCAGCGTAGCGGGACAGATGAACACTGAAGCTTTCTTT	CASSVAGQMNTEAFF
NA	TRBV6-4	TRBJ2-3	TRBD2	TGTGCCAGCAGTGACTCAGCGGGGGGGACCACAGATACGCAGTATTTT	CASSDSAGGTTDTQYF
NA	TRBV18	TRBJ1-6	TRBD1	TGTGCCAGCTCACCCGCAGGGGGGAATTCACCCCTCCACTTT	CASSPAGGNSPLHF
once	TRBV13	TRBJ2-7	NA	TGTGCCAGCAGCTTTGGACAGCCCTACGAGCAGTACTTC	CASSFGQPYEQYF
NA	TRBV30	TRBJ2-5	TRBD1	TGTGCCTGGAGTGAACAGGGGATCCAAGAGACCCAGTACTTC	CAWSEQGIQETQYF
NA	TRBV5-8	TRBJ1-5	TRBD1	TGTGCCAGCAGTTACACAGGGGGAGGAAATCAGCCCCAGCATTTT	CASSYTGGGNQPQHF
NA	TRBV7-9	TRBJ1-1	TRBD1	TGTGCCAGCAGCTGGGCGACAGGGTACACTGAAGCTTTCTTT	CASSWATGYTEAFF
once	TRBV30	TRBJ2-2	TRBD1	TGTGCCTGGAGGGGCACCGGGACAGGGAACACCGGGGAGCTGTTTTTT	CAWRGTGTGNTGELFF
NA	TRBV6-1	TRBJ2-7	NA	TGTGCCAGCAGTGAAGACGAATTGCAGACAGACTACGAGCAGTACTTC	CASSEDELQTDYEQYF
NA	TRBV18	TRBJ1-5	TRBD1	TGTGCCAGCTCACCCGGGACAGCCTATCAGCCCCAGCATTTT	CASSPGTAYQPQHF
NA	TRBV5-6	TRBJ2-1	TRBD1	TGTGCCAGCAGCTTGAGTTTCAACTCCGGGACAGGGGATGAGCAGTTCTTC	CASSLSFNSGTGDEQFF
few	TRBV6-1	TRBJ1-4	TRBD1	TGTGCCAGCCGAGACAGGGTTTTTGAAAAACTGTTTTTT	CASRDRVFEKLFF
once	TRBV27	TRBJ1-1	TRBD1	TGTGCCAGCAATAACCCATCACAGGGGAGAGCTGAAGCTTTCTTT	CASNNPSQGRAEAFF
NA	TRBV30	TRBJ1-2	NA	TGTGCCTGGAGCGCTACAGAAAATGGCTACACCTTC	CAWSATENGYTF
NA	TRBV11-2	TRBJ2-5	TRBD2	TGTGCCAGCAGCTACACGAGCGGGAGACAAGAGACCCAGTACTTC	CASSYTSGRQETQYF
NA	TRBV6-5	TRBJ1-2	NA	TGTGCCAGCAGCTTGGACACGGTTGCGGTTTATGGCTACACCTTC	CASSLDTVAVYGYTF
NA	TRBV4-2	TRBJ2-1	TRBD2	TGTGCCAGCAGCCAAGGGACTAGCGACCCTGAGCAGTTCTTC	CASSQGTSDPEQFF
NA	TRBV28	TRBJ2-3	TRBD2	TGTGCCAGTAGACTAGCGGGAGCCACAGATACGCAGTATTTT	CASRLAGATDTQYF
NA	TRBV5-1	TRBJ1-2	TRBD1	TGCGCCAGCAGCGGGACAGGGCGGAACGGCTACACCTTC	CASSGTGRNGYTF
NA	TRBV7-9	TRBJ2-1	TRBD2	TGTGCCAGCAGCCCACCCAGCGGGATCTACAATGAGCAGTTCTTC	CASSPPSGIYNEQFF